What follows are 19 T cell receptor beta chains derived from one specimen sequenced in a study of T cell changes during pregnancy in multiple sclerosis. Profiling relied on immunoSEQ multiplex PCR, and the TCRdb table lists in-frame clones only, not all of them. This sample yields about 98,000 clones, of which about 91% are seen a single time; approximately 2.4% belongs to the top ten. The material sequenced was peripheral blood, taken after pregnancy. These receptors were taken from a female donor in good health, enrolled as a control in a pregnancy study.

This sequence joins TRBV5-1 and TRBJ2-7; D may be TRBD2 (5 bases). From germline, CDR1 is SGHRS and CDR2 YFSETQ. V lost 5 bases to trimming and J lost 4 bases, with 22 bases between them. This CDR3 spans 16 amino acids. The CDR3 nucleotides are TGCGCCAGCAGGCCAGAGCCGGACTCATTACCTTACGAGCAGTACTTC. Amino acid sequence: CASRPEPDSLPYEQYF.

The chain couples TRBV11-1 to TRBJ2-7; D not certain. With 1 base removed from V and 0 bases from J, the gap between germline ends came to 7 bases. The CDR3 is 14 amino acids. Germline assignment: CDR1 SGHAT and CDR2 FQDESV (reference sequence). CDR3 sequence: CASSLGQFSYEQYF. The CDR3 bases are TGTGCCAGCAGCTTAGGGCAGTTCTCCTACGAGCAGTACTTC.

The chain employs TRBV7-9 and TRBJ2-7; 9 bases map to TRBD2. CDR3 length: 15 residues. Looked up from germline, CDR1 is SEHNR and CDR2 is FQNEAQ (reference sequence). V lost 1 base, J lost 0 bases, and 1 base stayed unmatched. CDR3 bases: TGTGCCAGCAGCTTAGGAGCGGGAGGCTCCTACGAGCAGTACTTC. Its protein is CASSLGAGGSYEQYF.

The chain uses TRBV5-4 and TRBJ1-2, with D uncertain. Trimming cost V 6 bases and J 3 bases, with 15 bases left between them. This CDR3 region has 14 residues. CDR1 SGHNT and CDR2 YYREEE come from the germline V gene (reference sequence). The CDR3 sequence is CASTAGDYDYGYTF. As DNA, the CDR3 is TGTGCCAGCACGGCCGGGGATTACGACTATGGCTACACCTTC.

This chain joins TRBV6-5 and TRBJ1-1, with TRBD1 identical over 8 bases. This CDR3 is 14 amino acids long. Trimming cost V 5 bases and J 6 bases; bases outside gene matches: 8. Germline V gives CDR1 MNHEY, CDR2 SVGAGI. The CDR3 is CASSRQGFASEAFF. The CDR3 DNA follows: TGTGCCAGCAGTCGACAGGGGTTCGCGTCTGAAGCTTTCTTT.

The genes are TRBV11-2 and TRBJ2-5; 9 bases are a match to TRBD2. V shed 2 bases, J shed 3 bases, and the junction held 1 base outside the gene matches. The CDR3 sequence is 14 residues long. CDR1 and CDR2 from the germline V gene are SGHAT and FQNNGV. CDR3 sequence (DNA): TGTGCCAGCAGCTTACTAGCGGGGAAAGAGACCCAGTACTTC. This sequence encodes CASSLLAGKETQYF.

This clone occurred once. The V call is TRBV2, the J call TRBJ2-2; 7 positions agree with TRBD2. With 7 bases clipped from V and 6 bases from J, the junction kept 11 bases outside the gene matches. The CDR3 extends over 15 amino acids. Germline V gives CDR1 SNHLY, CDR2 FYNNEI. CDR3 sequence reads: CASIPAGDLSGELFF. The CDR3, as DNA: TGTGCCAGCATTCCGGCGGGAGATTTGTCCGGGGAGCTGTTTTTT.

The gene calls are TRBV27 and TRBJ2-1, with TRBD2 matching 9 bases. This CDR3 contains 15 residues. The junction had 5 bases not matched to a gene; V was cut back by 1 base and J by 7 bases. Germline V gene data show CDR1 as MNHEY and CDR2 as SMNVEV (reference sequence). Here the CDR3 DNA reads TGTGCCAGCAGTTTATATAGCGGGGGTACGAATGAGCAGTTCTTC. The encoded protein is CASSLYSGGTNEQFF.

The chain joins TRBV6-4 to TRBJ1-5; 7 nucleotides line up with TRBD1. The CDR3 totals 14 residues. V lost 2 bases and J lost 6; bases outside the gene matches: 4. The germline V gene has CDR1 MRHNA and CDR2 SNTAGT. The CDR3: CASSDQGGGQPQHF. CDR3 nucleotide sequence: TGTGCCAGCAGTGACCAGGGGGGCGGTCAGCCCCAGCATTTT.

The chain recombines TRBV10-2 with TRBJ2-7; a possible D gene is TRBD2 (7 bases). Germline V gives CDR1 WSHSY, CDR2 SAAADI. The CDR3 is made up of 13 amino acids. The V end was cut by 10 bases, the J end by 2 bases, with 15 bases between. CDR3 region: CAIKGGGPYEQYF. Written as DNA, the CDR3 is TGCGCCATCAAGGGAGGGGGGCCCTACGAGCAGTACTTC.

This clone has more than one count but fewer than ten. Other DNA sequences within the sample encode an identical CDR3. For the CDR3, the DNA is TGCAGCGGTAGACAGGGGAACACTGAAGCTTTCTTT. This gives the protein CSGRQGNTEAFF. This chain connects TRBV29-1 to TRBJ1-1; TRBD1 agrees at 7 bases. V lost 7 bases, J lost 1 base, and 3 bases stayed unmatched. Germline CDR1 SQVTM, CDR2 ANQGSEA. The CDR3 loop spans 12 amino acids.

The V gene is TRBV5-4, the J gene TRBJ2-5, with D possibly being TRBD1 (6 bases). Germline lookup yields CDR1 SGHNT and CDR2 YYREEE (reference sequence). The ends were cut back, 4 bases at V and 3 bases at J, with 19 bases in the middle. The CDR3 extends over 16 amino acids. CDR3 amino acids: CASSATLRDTKETQYF. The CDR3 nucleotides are TGTGCCAGCAGCGCGACGCTCCGGGACACTAAAGAGACCCAGTACTTC.

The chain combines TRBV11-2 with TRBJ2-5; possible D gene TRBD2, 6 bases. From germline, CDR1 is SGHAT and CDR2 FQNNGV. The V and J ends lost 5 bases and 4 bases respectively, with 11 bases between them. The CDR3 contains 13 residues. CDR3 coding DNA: TGTGCCAGCAGCAAGACCGGGGGAGAGACCCAGTACTTC. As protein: CASSKTGGETQYF.

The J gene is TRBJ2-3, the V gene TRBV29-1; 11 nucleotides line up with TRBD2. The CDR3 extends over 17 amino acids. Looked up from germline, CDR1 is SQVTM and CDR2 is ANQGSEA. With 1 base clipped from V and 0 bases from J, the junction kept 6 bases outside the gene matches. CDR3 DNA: TGCAGCGTTGAAGCCCTAGGGACTAGCGGTAGCACAGATACGCAGTATTTT. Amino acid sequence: CSVEALGTSGSTDTQYF.

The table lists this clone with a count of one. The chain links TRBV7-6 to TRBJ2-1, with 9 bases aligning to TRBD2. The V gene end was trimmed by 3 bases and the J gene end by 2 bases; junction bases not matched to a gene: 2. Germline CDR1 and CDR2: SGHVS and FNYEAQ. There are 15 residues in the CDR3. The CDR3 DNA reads TGTGCCAGCAGCTTTAGCGGGAGCCCCTACAATGAGCAGTTCTTC. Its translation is CASSFSGSPYNEQFF.

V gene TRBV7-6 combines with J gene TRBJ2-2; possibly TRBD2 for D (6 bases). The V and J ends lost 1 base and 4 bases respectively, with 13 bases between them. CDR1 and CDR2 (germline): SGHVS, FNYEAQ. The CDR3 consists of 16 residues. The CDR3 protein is CASSLGSGLFTGELFF. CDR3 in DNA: TGTGCCAGCAGCTTAGGTTCGGGACTTTTCACCGGGGAGCTGTTTTTT.

CDR3 DNA sequence: TGTGCCTGGAATTCCCCTCAGGGGCGGCACGACAATGAGCAGTTCTTC. Protein sequence: CAWNSPQGRHDNEQFF. The chain uses TRBV30 and TRBJ2-1, with a tentative D call TRBD1 (6 bases). The germline CDR1 and CDR2 sequences are GTSNPN and SVGIG (reference sequence). The CDR3 consists of 16 residues. Trimming took off 4 bases at V and 5 bases at J, with 21 bases between the two ends.

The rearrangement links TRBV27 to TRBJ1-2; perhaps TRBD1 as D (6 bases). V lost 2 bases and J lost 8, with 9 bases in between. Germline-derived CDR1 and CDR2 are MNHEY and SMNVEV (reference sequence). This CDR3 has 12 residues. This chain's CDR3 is CASSLAGVGYTF. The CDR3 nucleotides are TGTGCCAGCAGTTTAGCAGGGGTCGGCTACACCTTC.

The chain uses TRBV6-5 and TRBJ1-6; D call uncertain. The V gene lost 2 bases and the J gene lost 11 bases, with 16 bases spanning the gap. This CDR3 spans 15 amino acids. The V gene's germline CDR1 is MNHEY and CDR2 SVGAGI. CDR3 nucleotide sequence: TGTGCCAGCAGTTACAGAGGAGGCGAGAGCGCACCCCTCCACTTT. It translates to CASSYRGGESAPLHF.